These 18 T cell receptor beta chains share one sample of origin, sequenced in a study of PD-1 blockade in mismatch repair-deficient tumors. Measured with immunoSEQ multiplex PCR; TCRdb has only the in-frame clones, and not every one. The data show just under 80,000 clones, roughly 80% seen once. Sequencing used peripheral blood, obtained 44 weeks after starting pembrolizumab. The receptor set was obtained from an adult with mismatch repair-deficient cancer.

This chain links TRBV5-1 with TRBJ2-7; 10 nucleotides agree with TRBD2. CDR3 length: 15 residues. The V and J ends lost 4 bases and 0 bases, in that order; junction bases with no gene match: 4. Germline V gene sequence: CDR1 SGHRS, CDR2 YFSETQ. This chain's CDR3 is CASSGGLARSYEQYF. The CDR3 DNA reads TGCGCCAGCAGCGGGGGACTAGCGCGCTCCTACGAGCAGTACTTC.

CDR3 residues: CASSSPDGGTGELFF. The CDR3, as DNA: TGTGCCAGCAGCTCCCCGGACGGAGGGACCGGGGAGCTGTTTTTT. The genes are TRBV7-6 and TRBJ2-2; tentative D call: TRBD2 (6 bases). CDR3 length: 15 residues. The germline V gene has CDR1 SGHVS and CDR2 FNYEAQ. Trimming left V 4 bases short and J 5 bases short, with 14 bases between.

V usage is TRBV5-4 and J usage is TRBJ2-5; either TRBD1 or TRBD2 may fit D (6 bases each). V lost 0 bases, J lost 3 bases, and 12 bases lay in between. From germline, CDR1 is SGHNT and CDR2 YYREEE (reference sequence). The CDR3 is made up of 15 amino acids. Here the CDR3 reads CASSLDRGQKETQYF. CDR3 nucleotides: TGTGCCAGCAGCTTGGATCGGGGGCAAAAAGAGACCCAGTACTTC.

V gene TRBV27 combines with J gene TRBJ2-7; D gene unclear. The CDR3 is 13 amino acids. Between the trimmed V and J ends, which lost 2 bases and 3 bases, there was a span of 8 bases. Germline-derived CDR1 and CDR2 are MNHEY and SMNVEV (reference sequence). CDR3 protein: CASSLRKDYEQYF. The CDR3 DNA reads as TGTGCCAGCAGTTTAAGGAAAGACTACGAGCAGTACTTC.

The rearrangement links TRBV7-8 to TRBJ2-2; no clear D. Germline CDR1 SGHVS, CDR2 FQNEAQ. Deletions cut 5 bases from V and 1 base from J, with 2 bases between. CDR3 length: 12 residues. The CDR3 spells CASSLNTGELFF. Here the CDR3 DNA reads TGTGCCAGCAGCCTGAACACCGGGGAGCTGTTTTTT.

The chain employs TRBV4-1 and TRBJ1-4; no definite D call. The CDR3 runs 16 residues. CDR1 is MGHRA and CDR2 is YSYEKL in the germline V gene. V was pared by 4 bases and J by 7 bases, with 19 bases between. CDR3 residues: CASSLGLIDSGEKLFF. CDR3 bases: TGCGCCAGCAGCCTCGGGCTTATAGATTCGGGTGAAAAACTGTTTTTT.

This chain joins TRBV11-2 and TRBJ1-4; D is uncertain. Germline-derived CDR1 and CDR2 are SGHAT and FQNNGV. The CDR3 extends over 15 amino acids. V lost 1 base and J lost 8, with 14 bases in between. The DNA for the CDR3 is TGTGCCAGCAGCTTAGTGGGCGCAGGTCGGGAAAAACTGTTTTTT. Its translation is CASSLVGAGREKLFF.

The chain has TRBV11-2 and TRBJ2-2, with D possibly being TRBD1 (6 bases). Germline assignment: CDR1 SGHAT and CDR2 FQNNGV. Trimming took off 4 bases at V and 1 base at J, with 13 bases between the two ends. The CDR3 runs 16 residues. This chain's CDR3 is CASSSVRGRNTGELFF. DNA for the CDR3: TGTGCCAGCAGCTCAGTCAGGGGCCGGAACACCGGGGAGCTGTTTTTT.

Details on this clone: This sample includes further DNA sequences coding for the same CDR3. This rearrangement joins TRBV13 to TRBJ2-5, with D tentatively TRBD2 (6 bases). Per germline, CDR1 PRHDT and CDR2 FYEKMQ (reference sequence). The CDR3 is 13 amino acids. Between the trimmed V and J ends, which lost 5 bases and 5 bases, there was a span of 12 bases. The CDR3: CASSPRLGETQYF. DNA of the CDR3: TGTGCCAGCAGCCCTAGACTAGGGGAGACCCAGTACTTC.

V is TRBV28 and J is TRBJ2-1; D is ambiguous. V was trimmed by 8 bases and J by 4 bases, leaving 12 bases between them. Germline CDR1 reads MDHEN; CDR2 reads SYDVKM. This CDR3 is built from 13 residues. Here the CDR3 DNA reads TGTGCCAGCGGGTTAGCCACTTACAATGAGCAGTTCTTC. Amino acid sequence: CASGLATYNEQFF.

This sequence joins TRBV5-1 and TRBJ2-2, with 10 positions matching TRBD2. The CDR3 has 17 amino acids. Germline CDR1 reads SGHRS; CDR2 reads YFSETQ. V was clipped by 4 bases and J by 5 bases; unmatched bases: 11. The CDR3 DNA reads TGCGCCAGCAGCCACGTATTAGCGGGAGGAGGAACCGGGGAGCTGTTTTTT. Its translation: CASSHVLAGGGTGELFF.

The CDR3 region is CASSDWTSGRETQYF. DNA for the CDR3: TGTGCCAGCAGTGACTGGACTAGCGGGAGAGAGACCCAGTACTTC. V is TRBV25-1 and J is TRBJ2-5; 13 positions match TRBD2. The germline CDR1 and CDR2 sequences are MGHDK and SYGVNS. The V gene end was trimmed by 3 bases and the J gene end by 4 bases; junction bases not matched to a gene: 2. CDR3 length: 15 amino acids.

This rearrangement joins TRBV20-1 to TRBJ1-1; no clear D. Trimming removed 4 bases at V and 1 base at J, with 4 bases between. From germline, CDR1 is DFQATT and CDR2 SNEGSKA (reference sequence). This CDR3 spans 11 amino acids. CDR3 nucleotide sequence: TGCAGTGCTATCGGGAACACTGAAGCTTTCTTT. It specifies CSAIGNTEAFF.

The V gene is TRBV11-2, the J gene TRBJ2-5; 8 bases match TRBD1. The CDR3 has 13 residues. V shed 5 bases and J 4 bases; nucleotides not matched to a gene: 3. CDR1 and CDR2 (germline): SGHAT, FQNNGV. CDR3 sequence (DNA): TGTGCCAGCAGCAGAGGACAGGGAGAGACCCAGTACTTC. It yields the protein CASSRGQGETQYF.

The chain combines TRBV7-9 with TRBJ1-1; 8 nucleotides agree with TRBD1. J was trimmed by 4 bases and V by 5 bases; bases with no gene match: 6. Germline V gene sequence: CDR1 SEHNR, CDR2 FQNEAQ (reference sequence). The CDR3 loop spans 14 amino acids. The CDR3 is CASSQTGGGTEAFF. The CDR3 DNA reads as TGTGCCAGCAGCCAAACAGGGGGAGGCACTGAAGCTTTCTTT.

This clone was counted a single time. The J gene is TRBJ2-5, the V gene TRBV2, with TRBD1 as a possible D gene (6 bases). V was shortened by 7 bases and J by 4 bases, with 16 bases between the two germline ends. CDR1 SNHLY and CDR2 FYNNEI come from the germline V gene. The CDR3 consists of 14 residues. The DNA for the CDR3 is TGTGCCAGCACCCCGGACAGAGGAGGAGAGACCCAGTACTTC. Protein product: CASTPDRGGETQYF.

The chain links TRBV30 to TRBJ1-5; D gene unclear. CDR1 is GTSNPN, CDR2 SVGIG, per germline (reference sequence). The CDR3 is 14 residues long. V was pared by 4 bases and J by 3 bases, with 13 bases between. CDR3 bases: TGTGCCTGGAATTTGGGAGGGAACAATCAGCCCCAGCATTTT. Translating gives CAWNLGGNNQPQHF.

The chain couples TRBV6-5 to TRBJ2-7; D perhaps matches TRBD2 (6 bases). V lost 5 bases, J lost 6 bases, and 17 bases lay in between. Germline lookup yields CDR1 MNHEY and CDR2 SVGAGI. The CDR3 runs to 14 residues. CDR3 sequence reads: CASSLPGLEAEQYF. The CDR3 DNA sequence: TGTGCCAGCAGTCTCCCGGGACTCGAGGCCGAGCAGTACTTC.